This T cell receptor (beta chain) was found in a study of T cell repertoires in cytomegalovirus infection (dated by TCRdb to the late 2010s). Study-wide context: Recently identified HLA-C-restricted CMV epitopes, whose presentation resists viral immunomodulation, were targeted by peptide stimulations together with well-studied HLA-B-restricted epitopes. The HLA type of each donor mattered for the analysis, because public TCR beta signatures pointed to carriage of CMV infection along with the matching HLA type. The full study reports these points: Carriers of CMV infection plus the relevant HLA type were discriminated by the cumulative frequency of public TCR beta family members in the study cohort and in an independent approximately 360-donor cohort. In the ex vivo response, HLA-C-restricted CMV-specific TCR beta clonotypes were dominant, and in two of eight donors the single most frequent clonotype came from this HLA-C-restricted group.

In its sample, this clonotype was seen many times. Its antigen remains unidentified. The input lacks base qualities; no much larger clone sits a single base away. The junction carries 11 bases between V and J, which are trimmed by 1 base and 4 bases respectively. Taken from cysteine to phenylalanine, the CDR3 has 15 residues. Of all the DNA, just the CDR3 is kept, 45 bases in frame from base 1. From a lookup of the germline V gene, CDR1 and CDR2 are MGHRA and YSYEKL. The run used an Illumina HiSeq 1500. The public reads were reanalyzed by TCRdb: fastp trimming at Q25, MiXCR alignment, in-frame beta chains only. Here each entry gathers all rows of one CDR3 protein and keeps the most common genes and DNA. This sample comprises approximately 770,000 distinct CDR3 sequences, under 35% of them detected only once. The ten largest clones represent around 13% of the sample. This sample's treatment or condition label indicates: in vitro stimulation with specific CMV peptide epitopes to enrich CMV-specific T cells.

This specimen was cultured CD8+ T cells from PBMCs, taken from culture after CMV antigen stimulation. The TCR sequence derives from a human donor in good health (CMV status not recorded). Some clones in this sample may be carry-over from other donors' samples. Here the chain combines TRBV4-1 and TRBJ2-1; TRBD2 is possibly the D segment (6 matching bases). The CDR3 region has the sequence CASSQGTTPYNEQFF. In nucleotide form, the sequence is TGCGCCAGCAGCCAAGGGACTACCCCATACAATGAGCAGTTCTTC.